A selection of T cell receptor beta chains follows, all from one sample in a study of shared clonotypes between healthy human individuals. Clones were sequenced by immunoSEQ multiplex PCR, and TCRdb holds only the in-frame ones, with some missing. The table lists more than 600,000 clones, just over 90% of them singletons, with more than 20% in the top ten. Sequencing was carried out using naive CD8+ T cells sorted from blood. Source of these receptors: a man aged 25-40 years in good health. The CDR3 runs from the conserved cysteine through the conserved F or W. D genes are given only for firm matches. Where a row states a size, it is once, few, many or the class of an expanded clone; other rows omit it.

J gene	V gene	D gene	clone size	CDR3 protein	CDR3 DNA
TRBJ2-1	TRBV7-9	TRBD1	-	CASSLVGQGVSHEQFF	TGTGCCAGCAGCTTAGTGGGTCAGGGGGTTAGTCATGAGCAGTTCTTC
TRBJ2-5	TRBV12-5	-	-	CASGPGGRETQYF	TGTGCTAGTGGTCCTGGCGGTAGAGAGACCCAGTACTTC
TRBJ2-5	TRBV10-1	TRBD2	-	CASSEASGETQYF	TGCGCCAGCAGTGAGGCTAGCGGCGAGACCCAGTACTTC
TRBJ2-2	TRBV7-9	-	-	CASSQLRGRGRDTGELFF	TGTGCCAGCAGCCAACTTCGGGGCAGGGGTCGTGACACCGGGGAGCTGTTTTTT
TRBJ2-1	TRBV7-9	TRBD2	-	CASSDPGGNEQFF	TGTGCCAGCAGCGATCCGGGGGGCAATGAGCAGTTCTTC
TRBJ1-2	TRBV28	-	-	CASSFNRYYGYTF	TGTGCCAGCAGTTTTAACAGATACTATGGCTACACCTTC
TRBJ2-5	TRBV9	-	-	CASSPTTTRGQETQYF	TGTGCCAGCAGCCCTACCACTACAAGGGGCCAAGAGACCCAGTACTTC
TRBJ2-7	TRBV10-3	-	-	CAISGVTGDEQYF	TGTGCCATCAGTGGGGTGACAGGAGACGAGCAGTACTTC
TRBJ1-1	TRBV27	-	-	CASSHPGTGAEAFF	TGTGCCAGCAGTCACCCGGGGACGGGCGCTGAAGCTTTCTTT
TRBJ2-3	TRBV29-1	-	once	CSVEDRGGLTDTQYF	TGCAGCGTTGAAGATCGAGGTGGACTCACAGATACGCAGTATTTT